The table lists the clone carrying this T cell receptor (beta chain) with many counts. The antigen is not known. The data belong to a study of identical twins. TCRdb recomputed calls from the 5' RACE reads with MiXCR, one row per CDR3 protein. Among about 240,000 distinct CDR3 sequences listed, over 9.5% were seen once. Points from the study as a whole: Its conclusions, products of cross-sectional statistical analysis, did not come from following the same donors.

CDR1 and CDR2 (germline): LNHDA, SQIVND (reference sequence). V lost 2 bases, J lost 7 bases, and 12 bases lay in between. This CDR3 spans 14 amino acids. The source is a man in his forties or fifties in good health. The chain uses TRBV19 and TRBJ2-1; D not resolved. The specimen was memory T cells sorted from blood. CDR3 sequence (DNA): TGTGCCAGTAGTATACAGGCTAGGCAAAATGAGCAGTTCTTC. The encoded protein is CASSIQARQNEQFF.